The 17 T cell receptor beta chains below were found in one sample sequenced in a study of regulatory T cells in long-lasting Graves disease. Regarding time point: newly diagnosed GD, antithyroid drugs for less than 3 months. The TCR library was prepared using RNA isolated from PBMCs. Assembly of TCR beta libraries relied on iRepertoire HTBI primers together with Arm-PCR of CDR3 regions. Using its own MiXCR run on the multiplex PCR reads, TCRdb lists one record per CDR3 protein. The sample includes 350,000 to 450,000 distinct CDR3 sequences, 15% of them seen just once. Another study also made use of these data, one on T cells in Graves' hyperthyroidism and ophthalmopathy.

The sample was peripheral blood mononuclear cells (PBMCs), taken at new diagnosis, from a patient treated with antithyroid drugs. These receptors were collected from a woman aged 30 to 39 with Graves disease.

This clonotype was seen many times. The V gene is TRBV2, the J gene TRBJ2-3, with D possibly matching TRBD1 (5 bases). Deletions cut 5 bases from V and 0 bases from J, with 12 bases between. Germline V gene lookup returns CDR1 SNHLY and CDR2 FYNNEI. The CDR3 is 15 residues long. The CDR3 protein is CASSFYRSSTDTQYF. The CDR3 nucleotides read TGTGCCAGCAGTTTCTACAGGTCTAGCACAGATACGCAGTATTTT.

Turning to this clonotype: This could be a read error, since a much larger clone is one nucleotide away. The V gene is TRBV20-1, the J gene TRBJ2-3, with 12 bases fitting TRBD2. This CDR3 region has 15 residues. Germline V gives CDR1 DFQATT, CDR2 SNEGSKA (reference sequence). The V gene end was trimmed by 0 bases and the J gene end by 5 bases; junction bases not matched to a gene: 3. The CDR3 protein is CSARDLLAGGDTQYF. As DNA, the CDR3 is TGCAGTGCTAGAGACCTACTAGCGGGAGGAGATACGCAGTATTTT.

The chain carries TRBV20-1 and TRBJ2-3, with 10 bases that match TRBD2. CDR1 and CDR2 from the germline V gene are DFQATT and SNEGSKA (reference sequence). V lost 8 bases and J lost 2; bases outside the gene matches: 7. This CDR3 has 14 amino acids. Here the CDR3 DNA reads TGCAGTCTTCTAGCGGGAGAGAACACAGATACGCAGTATTTT. Amino acids: CSLLAGENTDTQYF.

The sample holds many counts of this clonotype. The chain employs TRBV28 and TRBJ2-3; 9 bases agree with TRBD1. The germline V gene encodes CDR1 MDHEN and CDR2 SYDVKM. This CDR3 is built from 18 residues. Unmatched junction bases numbered 18, after V lost 5 bases and J lost 6 bases. The CDR3 bases are TGTGCCAGCAGTCCCCGGACAGGGGCTAGTCGAGAAGGGGATACGCAGTATTTT. This sequence encodes CASSPRTGASREGDTQYF. Full variable domain (outside the CDR3, taken from reference TRBV28 and TRBJ2-3): DVKVTQSSRYLVKRTGEKVFLECVQDMDHENMFWYRQDPGLGLRLIYFSYDVKMKEKGDIPEGYSVSREKKERFSLILESASTNQTSMYLCASSPRTGASREGDTQYFGPGTRLTVL.

This clonotype was seen repeatedly, ten times or more. The rearrangement links TRBV19 to TRBJ2-1; 10 nucleotides align to TRBD2. The CDR3 covers 15 residues. J gave up 2 bases and V 10 bases, and 8 bases lay outside the gene matches. Germline assignment: CDR1 LNHDA and CDR2 SQIVND (reference sequence). This CDR3 reads CATAGLAAPYNEQFF. CDR3 nucleotides: TGTGCCACCGCCGGACTAGCGGCACCCTACAATGAGCAGTTCTTC.

This chain joins TRBV6-2 or TRBV6-3 and TRBJ1-1; D possibly corresponds to TRBD1 (5 bases). The germline CDR1 and CDR2 sequences are MNHEY and SVGEGT. Between the trimmed V and J ends, which lost 5 bases and 7 bases, there was a span of 17 bases. The CDR3 totals 14 residues. CDR3 bases: TGTGCCAGCAGTAAAGGTCCGGGGCTCCTTGAAGCTTTCTTT. This sequence encodes CASSKGPGLLEAFF.

To note about this clonotype: At one end the junction does not follow the germline gene, possibly because of a read error. This chain uses TRBV12-3 or TRBV12-4 with TRBJ1-5, with D unclear. The CDR3 has 13 residues. CDR3 DNA sequence: TGTGCCAGCCATCCGAAAACGACCGCTCCCCGGCATTTT. Translating it yields CASHPKTTAPRHF.

This clonotype was counted many times. The J gene is TRBJ2-1, the V gene TRBV20-1, with D perhaps TRBD1 (6 bases). Germline-derived CDR1 and CDR2 are DFQATT and SNEGSKA (reference sequence). V was cut by 6 bases and J by 4 bases, with 10 bases left in between. The CDR3 is 12 amino acids. CDR3 sequence reads: CSARTAYNEQFF. The CDR3 DNA reads as TGCAGTGCCCGGACAGCTTACAATGAGCAGTTCTTC.

This clonotype was counted a few times. The J gene is TRBJ1-3, the V gene TRBV9; D uncertain. V was trimmed by 0 bases and J by 0 bases, leaving 10 bases between them. The CDR3 length is 16 residues. CDR1 is SGDLS and CDR2 is YYNGEE in the germline V gene. The CDR3 region has the DNA TGTGCCAGCAGCGTAGGGCGGCAGTTCTCTGGAAACACCATATATTTT. Its translation is CASSVGRQFSGNTIYF.

A remark on this clonotype: One end of the junction is discordant with germline, which a read error may explain. V and J are TRBV12-3 or TRBV12-4 and TRBJ2-1; D remains ambiguous. This CDR3 is 12 amino acids long. CDR3 bases: TGTGCCACCAGTGATTTGATGGAAATGCAGTTCTTC. Translated, it gives CATSDLMEMQFF.

Ten or more counts support this clonotype. The chain uses TRBV20-1 and TRBJ1-1; perhaps TRBD1 as D (5 bases). Per germline, CDR1 DFQATT and CDR2 SNEGSKA (reference sequence). The V end lost 6 bases, the J end lost 0 bases, and 11 bases lay between the germline ends. CDR3 length equals 13 residues. The CDR3: CSATGTLNTEAFF. The CDR3 nucleotides read TGCAGTGCCACCGGGACCTTGAACACTGAAGCTTTCTTT.

This clonotype came up many times. The chain has TRBV2 and TRBJ2-2; D is ambiguous. The CDR3 contains 15 residues. CDR1 SNHLY and CDR2 FYNNEI come from the germline V gene. Trimming left V 1 base short and J 1 base short, with 7 bases between. The CDR3 coding sequence is TGTGCCAGCAGTGAAGAGCCTAGGAACACCGGGGAGCTGTTTTTT. Protein: CASSEEPRNTGELFF.

The chain uses TRBV7-2 and TRBJ1-3, with 9 bases aligning to TRBD1. Germline lookup yields CDR1 SGHTA and CDR2 FQGNSA. The CDR3 length is 15 residues. V lost 4 bases, J lost 4 bases, and 5 bases stayed unmatched. This CDR3 reads CASSSGTGYGNTIYF. The CDR3 coding sequence is TGTGCCAGCAGCTCCGGGACAGGGTACGGAAACACCATATATTTT.

There are many counts of this clonotype. The rearrangement links TRBV12-3 or TRBV12-4 to TRBJ1-2; 9 bases fit TRBD1. V shed 5 bases, J shed 2 bases, and the junction held 9 bases outside the gene matches. This CDR3 spans 16 amino acids. The CDR3, as DNA: TGTGCCAGCAGTCAACCAGGGACAGGGAAGAACTATGGCTACACCTTC. As protein: CASSQPGTGKNYGYTF.

This clonotype has more than one count but fewer than ten. The gene calls are TRBV28 and TRBJ2-7; no firm D call. CDR1 and CDR2 (germline): MDHEN, SYDVKM. Trimming left V 4 bases short and J 7 bases short, with 11 bases between. The CDR3 has 12 amino acids. CDR3 DNA: TGTGCCAGCAGTTCCTGGTCTCGGGAGCAGTACTTC. Translated: CASSSWSREQYF.

A note on this clonotype: Since a far larger clone is one base different, this is likely a read error. V is TRBV28 and J is TRBJ2-2, with 9 bases identical to TRBD1. The J segment lost 6 bases and the V segment lost 5 bases, leaving 10 bases of the junction unmatched. The germline gives CDR1 MDHEN, CDR2 SYDVKM. The CDR3 totals 16 residues. The CDR3 DNA reads TGTGCCAGCAGTGATCGGGACAGGGAAGGTTCCGGGGAGCTGTTTTTT. Translating gives CASSDRDREGSGELFF.

The gene calls are TRBV7-3 and TRBJ2-3, with unresolved D. Germline CDR1 and CDR2: SGHTA and FQGTGA. Trimming took off 1 base at V and 2 bases at J, with 7 bases between the two ends. The CDR3 covers 14 residues. The CDR3 protein is CASSLKDNTDTQYF. The CDR3, as DNA: TGTGCCAGCAGCTTAAAGGATAACACAGATACGCAGTATTTT.